Listed below are T cell receptor beta chains from one sample, sequenced in a study of blood T cell repertoires in COVID-19. Using immunoSEQ multiplex PCR, the repertoire was profiled, and TCRdb retains in-frame clones only, with some absent. The sample consists of around 200,000 clones, 80% to 90% of them appearing once. Specimen: peripheral blood. The receptors come from a woman aged 35 to 49 with active or convalescent COVID-19. Both conserved end residues are part of each CDR3. A D gene is named only where the DNA matches it firmly. A row's size may be missing; if present it is once, few, many or a size class.

j_gene,abundance,v_gene,d_gene,CDR3aa,CDR3nt
TRBJ1-1,-,TRBV5-1,-,CASSFQGPNMNTEAFF,TGCGCCAGCAGCTTCCAGGGCCCCAATATGAACACTGAAGCTTTCTTT
TRBJ2-7,-,TRBV7-5,-,CARSYWTGSSYEQYF,TGTGCCAGAAGCTACTGGACAGGGAGCTCCTACGAGCAGTACTTC
TRBJ2-7,once,TRBV27,TRBD1,CASSLAGTGMHEQYF,TGTGCCAGCAGTTTAGCTGGGACAGGGATGCACGAGCAGTACTTC
TRBJ2-6,-,TRBV5-6,-,CASSLLGVPSGANVLTF,TGTGCCAGCAGCTTGTTGGGCGTTCCCTCTGGGGCCAACGTCCTGACTTTC
TRBJ2-1,-,TRBV5-1,TRBD2,CASSKQRGTLDEQFF,TGCGCCAGCAGCAAACAGCGGGGGACCCTCGATGAGCAGTTCTTC
TRBJ2-5,-,TRBV7-2,TRBD1,CASSFDRGPETQYF,TGTGCCAGCAGCTTCGACAGGGGGCCGGAGACCCAGTACTTC
TRBJ1-3,-,TRBV4-2,-,CASSQDLPGSGNTIYF,TGTGCCAGCAGCCAAGATCTACCGGGCTCTGGAAACACCATATATTTT
TRBJ1-3,-,TRBV24-1,TRBD1,CATSAPQGAGNTIYF,TGTGCCACCAGTGCCCCACAGGGGGCAGGAAACACCATATATTTT
TRBJ1-1,-,TRBV3-1/TRBV3-2,-,CASSQDLVNTEAFF,TGTGCCAGCAGCCAAGATTTAGTGAACACTGAAGCTTTCTTT
TRBJ2-6,-,TRBV6-1,-,CASSEAGGGSGANVLTF,TGTGCCAGCAGTGAAGCCGGGGGAGGCTCTGGGGCCAACGTCCTGACTTTC
TRBJ1-3,once,TRBV10-3,-,CAISEEAGNTIYF,TGTGCCATCAGTGAGGAGGCAGGAAACACCATATATTTT
TRBJ2-2,few,TRBV6-5,TRBD2,CASGVAGDTGELFF,TGTGCCAGCGGGGTAGCGGGAGATACCGGGGAGCTGTTTTTT
TRBJ1-5,-,TRBV6-5,-,CASSYSGANQPQHF,TGTGCCAGCAGTTACTCTGGAGCGAATCAGCCCCAGCATTTT
TRBJ1-6,-,TRBV5-1,TRBD1,CASSLGTWTGASGPLHF,TGCGCCAGCAGCTTGGGAACTTGGACAGGGGCAAGTGGACCCCTCCACTTT
TRBJ2-1,-,TRBV24-1,TRBD1,CATSDPTPGQGGTYNEQFF,TGTGCCACCAGTGATCCCACCCCGGGACAGGGGGGGACTTACAATGAGCAGTTCTTC
TRBJ1-2,-,TRBV6-5,-,CASSYHAGMGYGYTF,TGTGCCAGCAGTTACCATGCAGGGATGGGCTATGGCTACACCTTC
TRBJ2-1,-,TRBV19,-,CASSRWRSSSYNEQFF,TGTGCCAGTAGTCGGTGGCGGAGCAGCTCCTACAATGAGCAGTTCTTC
TRBJ2-3,-,TRBV5-4,-,CASSLVRGDTQYF,TGTGCCAGCAGCTTGGTTAGGGGCGATACGCAGTATTTT
TRBJ2-5,once,TRBV7-9,-,CASSLQGGMETQYF,TGTGCCAGCAGCTTACAGGGCGGGATGGAGACCCAGTACTTC
TRBJ1-5,-,TRBV6-6,TRBD1,CASSIGQGTAQHF,TGTGCCAGCAGTATCGGACAGGGGACGGCCCAGCATTTT
TRBJ1-6,-,TRBV28,TRBD1,CASSGSDRAYYNSPLHF,TGTGCCAGCAGTGGATCCGACAGGGCCTACTATAATTCACCCCTCCACTTT
TRBJ2-2,-,TRBV2,-,CASSDRVSGELFF,TGTGCCAGCAGTGATAGAGTGTCCGGGGAGCTGTTTTTT
TRBJ2-7,-,TRBV19,-,CASSPHGVYEQYF,TGTGCCAGTAGTCCCCACGGAGTCTACGAGCAGTACTTC
TRBJ1-5,-,TRBV10-3,-,CAISAAGGNQPQHF,TGTGCCATCAGTGCGGCAGGGGGCAATCAGCCCCAGCATTTT
TRBJ1-4,-,TRBV12-3/TRBV12-4,TRBD1,CASRQGTFEKLFF,TGTGCCAGCAGACAGGGGACTTTTGAAAAACTGTTTTTT
TRBJ2-1,few,TRBV12-5,TRBD2,CASGLAPLAGVYEQFF,TGTGCTAGTGGTTTGGCCCCCCTAGCGGGAGTGTATGAGCAGTTCTTC
TRBJ2-7,-,TRBV5-4,-,CASSSGAAAEQYF,TGTGCCAGCAGCTCAGGGGCAGCCGCGGAGCAGTACTTC
TRBJ1-1,few,TRBV4-2,TRBD1,CASSQARGGANTEAFF,TGTGCCAGCAGCCAAGCCAGAGGGGGCGCGAACACTGAAGCTTTCTTT
TRBJ2-7,few,TRBV2,-,CASSRGRGYEQYF,TGTGCCAGCAGTAGGGGGAGGGGCTACGAGCAGTACTTC
TRBJ1-1,-,TRBV6-5,-,CASSKLVYPTEAFF,TGTGCCAGCAGTAAGCTCGTCTACCCCACTGAAGCTTTCTTT
TRBJ1-2,-,TRBV10-3,-,CAISESGKAGGYTF,TGTGCCATCAGTGAGTCTGGGAAAGCGGGTGGCTACACCTTC
TRBJ1-1,-,TRBV5-1,-,CASSPGLWNTEAFF,TGCGCCAGCAGCCCGGGACTTTGGAACACTGAAGCTTTCTTT
TRBJ2-7,-,TRBV6-5,-,CASSYSYLRGYEQYF,TGTGCCAGCAGTTACTCGTACTTAAGAGGCTACGAGCAGTACTTC
TRBJ1-5,-,TRBV7-9,-,CASSSSNGQTQPQHF,TGTGCCAGCAGCTCATCAAATGGACAGACACAGCCCCAGCATTTT
TRBJ2-3,few,TRBV6-6,TRBD2,CASSRRTSGRAGTDTQYF,TGTGCCAGCAGTCGCCGGACTAGCGGGAGGGCCGGCACAGATACGCAGTATTTT
TRBJ2-5,once,TRBV7-2,-,CASSLVLQETQYF,TGTGCCAGCAGCTTAGTTCTGCAAGAGACCCAGTACTTC
TRBJ1-2,-,TRBV4-1,-,CASSQVGGLRPIERDYGYTF,TGCGCCAGCAGCCAAGTGGGAGGGTTGCGACCTATCGAGCGCGACTATGGCTACACCTTC
TRBJ1-2,-,TRBV7-2,-,CASRQNADGYTF,TGTGCCAGCAGACAGAATGCTGACGGCTACACCTTC
TRBJ2-1,-,TRBV7-3,TRBD2,CASSLTGTSGSSRFF,TGTGCCAGCAGCTTAACGGGGACTAGCGGGAGTAGCAGATTCTTC
TRBJ2-7,-,TRBV5-1,-,CASSLGRRDSYEQYF,TGCGCCAGCAGCTTGGGGAGACGGGACTCCTACGAGCAGTACTTC
TRBJ1-2,-,TRBV2,TRBD1,CASRAGTANYGYTF,TGTGCCAGCAGGGCCGGGACAGCAAACTATGGCTACACCTTC
TRBJ2-4,-,TRBV7-2,TRBD2,CASTPRASGGAGNIQYF,TGTGCCAGCACCCCTCGGGCTAGCGGGGGGGCGGGGAACATTCAGTACTTC
TRBJ1-1,-,TRBV27,TRBD1,CASSLRDRGRRTEAFF,TGTGCCAGCAGTTTAAGGGACAGGGGGCGCCGGACTGAAGCTTTCTTT
TRBJ1-5,-,TRBV12-5,TRBD1,CASGLVREQGVWPQHF,TGTGCTAGTGGTTTGGTACGGGAACAGGGGGTTTGGCCCCAGCATTTT
TRBJ1-2,-,TRBV24-1,TRBD1,CATSDLTGESGYTF,TGTGCCACCAGTGATTTGACAGGGGAAAGTGGCTACACCTTC
TRBJ1-1,once,TRBV29-1,-,CSGEQGGTEAFF,TGCAGCGGCGAACAGGGTGGAACTGAAGCTTTCTTT
TRBJ2-2,-,TRBV18,-,CASSPVRDTGELFF,TGTGCCAGCTCACCGGTCAGGGACACCGGGGAGCTGTTTTTT